The 17 T cell receptor beta chains below all came from one sample that was sequenced in a study of shared clonotypes between healthy human individuals. The data were produced by immunoSEQ multiplex PCR, yet TCRdb's version contains in-frame clones alone and is incomplete. The sample includes a few million clones, around nine tenths of them seen just once. Sequencing used naive CD4+ T cells sorted from blood. Subset here: CD45RA+ positively selected. The receptors come from a man aged 18 to 35 in good health.

About this clone itself: The same CDR3 can be traced to other DNA sequences in this sample. J is TRBJ1-4 and V is TRBV7-9; maybe TRBD1 (5 bases). Germline lookup yields CDR1 SEHNR and CDR2 FQNEAQ (reference sequence). The CDR3 is 15 amino acids. V was trimmed by 5 bases and J by 0 bases, leaving 10 bases between them. CDR3 loop: CASSLDRATNEKLFF. The CDR3 DNA is TGTGCCAGCAGCCTCGACAGAGCAACTAATGAAAAACTGTTTTTT.

V is TRBV18 and J is TRBJ1-5; TRBD1 agrees at 8 bases. The CDR3 has 15 residues. Germline values: CDR1 KGHSH, CDR2 LQKENI. The V gene end was trimmed by 6 bases and the J gene end by 6 bases; junction bases not matched to a gene: 10. The CDR3 region is CASSQDRGGGQPQHF. Here the CDR3 DNA reads TGTGCCAGCTCCCAAGACAGGGGAGGGGGTCAGCCCCAGCATTTT.

The chain is built from TRBV19 and TRBJ1-1, with TRBD1 as a possible D gene (6 bases). The germline gives CDR1 LNHDA, CDR2 SQIVND (reference sequence). Trimming removed 9 bases from V and 4 bases from J, with 18 bases in between. The CDR3 contains 14 residues. CDR3 loop: CASRQVGGGTEAFF. Written as DNA, the CDR3 is TGTGCCAGCAGACAGGTGGGCGGCGGCACTGAAGCTTTCTTT. The whole variable domain, filled in from reference TRBV19 and TRBJ1-1, reads DGGITQSPKYLFRKEGQNVTLSCEQNLNHDAMYWYRQDPGQGLRLIYYSQIVNDFQKGDIAEGYSVSREKKESFPLTVTSAQKNPTAFYLCASRQVGGGTEAFFGQGTRLTVV.

The V and J genes are TRBV7-8 and TRBJ2-5, with D possibly matching TRBD2 (6 bases). This CDR3 is 14 amino acids long. Trimming removed 5 bases from V and 0 bases from J, with 10 bases in between. CDR1 and CDR2 from the germline V gene are SGHVS and FQNEAQ. The CDR3 DNA reads TGTGCCAGCAGCCGGGACTGGAACCAAGAGACCCAGTACTTC. Amino acids: CASSRDWNQETQYF.

DNA for the CDR3: TGCGCCAGCAGCCCGGGGGGGACGGCAATAGCCTACGAGCAGTACTTC. Amino acid sequence: CASSPGGTAIAYEQYF. The gene calls are TRBV5-1 and TRBJ2-7, with 8 bases lining up with TRBD2. Trimming at V came to 4 bases and at J to 2 bases, leaving 11 bases not matched to a gene. The germline CDR1 and CDR2 sequences are SGHRS and YFSETQ. This CDR3 is built from 16 residues. The full variable domain, completed using reference TRBV5-1 and TRBJ2-7, is KAGVTQTPRYLIKTRGQQVTLSCSPISGHRSVSWYQQTPGQGLQFLFEYFSETQRNKGNFPGRFSGRQFSNSRSEMNVSTLELGDSALYLCASSPGGTAIAYEQYFGPGTRLTVT.

This clone was recorded only once. This chain's CDR3 is CASSIRAEIYGYTF. CDR3 DNA sequence: TGTGCCAGTAGTATTAGGGCAGAGATCTATGGCTACACCTTC. The chain recombines TRBV19 with TRBJ1-2; D unresolved. Trimming removed 3 bases from V and 4 bases from J, with 12 bases in between. In germline, CDR1 is LNHDA, CDR2 SQIVND (reference sequence). The CDR3 runs 14 residues.

The rearrangement links TRBV7-8 to TRBJ1-5, with 8 bases that match TRBD1. The V gene's germline CDR1 is SGHVS and CDR2 FQNEAQ. CDR3 size: 15 residues. J was trimmed by 4 bases and V by 5 bases; bases with no gene match: 7. CDR3 coding DNA: TGTGCCAGCAGCCAAGACAGGGGCCGTAATCAGCCCCAGCATTTT. Translated: CASSQDRGRNQPQHF.

The V and J genes are TRBV29-1 and TRBJ1-2; 7 bases line up with TRBD1. This CDR3 comprises 11 residues. The germline gives CDR1 SQVTM, CDR2 ANQGSEA. Germline trimming cut 6 bases from V and 6 bases from J; bases unmatched to any gene: 4. The CDR3 nucleotides read TGCAGCGTCCTAGGGACAGATGGCTACACCTTC. This codes for CSVLGTDGYTF.

This chain uses TRBV12-2 with TRBJ1-1. TRBV12-2 is listed as a pseudogene. The CDR3 has 16 amino acids. The CDR3 region has the DNA TGTGCAAGTCGCTTTTATTGGGGGGCGAGGAACACTGAAGCTTTCTTT. Translation gives CASRFYWGARNTEAFF.

This chain connects TRBV4-3 to TRBJ2-2; 7 positions match TRBD1. V was pared by 8 bases and J by 1 base, with 4 bases of the junction left unmatched. CDR3 length: 14 residues. In germline, CDR1 is LGHNA, CDR2 YSLEER. The CDR3 DNA reads as TGCGCCAGCGGCCGGGACAGGAACACCGGGGAGCTGTTTTTT. Protein sequence: CASGRDRNTGELFF.

V is TRBV4-3 and J is TRBJ1-5, with a weak D call TRBD1 (5 bases). Per the germline V gene, CDR1 is LGHNA and CDR2 is YSLEER. This CDR3 spans 15 amino acids. Deletions cut 1 base from V and 0 bases from J, with 7 bases between. CDR3 sequence reads: CASSQGGGSNQPQHF. In DNA, the CDR3 is TGCGCCAGCAGCCAAGGGGGGGGTAGCAATCAGCCCCAGCATTTT.

The chain is built from TRBV10-3 and TRBJ1-4; no definite D call. Trimming took off 0 bases at V and 7 bases at J, with 9 bases between the two ends. Germline V lookup: CDR1 ENHRY, CDR2 SYGVKD. The CDR3 is 14 residues long. CDR3 in amino acids: CAISESGSAEKLFF. CDR3 nucleotide sequence: TGTGCCATCAGTGAGTCAGGTTCCGCTGAAAAACTGTTTTTT.

The CDR3 DNA is TGCAGCGTTGAAGCACTAGCGGGCGCTAGCACAGATACGCAGTATTTT. This codes for CSVEALAGASTDTQYF. The genes are TRBV29-1 and TRBJ2-3, with 9 bases lining up with TRBD2. The CDR3 has 16 residues. From germline, CDR1 is SQVTM and CDR2 ANQGSEA. With V trimmed by 1 base and J by 0 bases, 5 bases remained unmatched.

This chain links TRBV4-1 with TRBJ2-5; 11 positions match TRBD1. The CDR3 covers 15 residues. Germline values: CDR1 MGHRA, CDR2 YSYEKL. J lost 3 bases, V lost 4 bases, and 4 bases had no gene match. The CDR3 here is CASSPRGQGEETQYF. The CDR3 nucleotides read TGCGCCAGCAGCCCTAGGGGACAGGGGGAAGAGACCCAGTACTTC.

The chain joins TRBV9 to TRBJ1-2, with D hard to call. The V gene lost 3 bases and the J gene lost 5 bases, with 26 bases spanning the gap. The CDR3 runs 18 residues. Germline V gene data show CDR1 as SGDLS and CDR2 as YYNGEE. The CDR3 DNA sequence: TGTGCCAGCAGCGCAGGAGTAGGGTCCCGGACCGCCCCTTATGGCTACACCTTC. It encodes CASSAGVGSRTAPYGYTF.

This chain uses TRBV30 with TRBJ2-7; 10 bases are a match to TRBD1. This CDR3 comprises 15 residues. Unmatched junction bases numbered 6, after V lost 3 bases and J lost 1 base. Germline V gene data show CDR1 as GTSNPN and CDR2 as SVGIG (reference sequence). The CDR3 DNA reads as TGTGCCTGGAGGGGGACAGGGGTTGGATCCTACGAGCAGTACTTC. As protein: CAWRGTGVGSYEQYF.

V is TRBV5-4 and J is TRBJ2-5; D is perhaps TRBD2 (5 bases). The CDR3 contains 16 residues. The V end lost 4 bases, the J end lost 4 bases, and 20 bases lay between the germline ends. Looked up from germline, CDR1 is SGHNT and CDR2 is YYREEE (reference sequence). CDR3 sequence (DNA): TGTGCCAGCAGCCGGGGTAAACAGAAGCCCGCAGAGACCCAGTACTTC. This sequence encodes CASSRGKQKPAETQYF.